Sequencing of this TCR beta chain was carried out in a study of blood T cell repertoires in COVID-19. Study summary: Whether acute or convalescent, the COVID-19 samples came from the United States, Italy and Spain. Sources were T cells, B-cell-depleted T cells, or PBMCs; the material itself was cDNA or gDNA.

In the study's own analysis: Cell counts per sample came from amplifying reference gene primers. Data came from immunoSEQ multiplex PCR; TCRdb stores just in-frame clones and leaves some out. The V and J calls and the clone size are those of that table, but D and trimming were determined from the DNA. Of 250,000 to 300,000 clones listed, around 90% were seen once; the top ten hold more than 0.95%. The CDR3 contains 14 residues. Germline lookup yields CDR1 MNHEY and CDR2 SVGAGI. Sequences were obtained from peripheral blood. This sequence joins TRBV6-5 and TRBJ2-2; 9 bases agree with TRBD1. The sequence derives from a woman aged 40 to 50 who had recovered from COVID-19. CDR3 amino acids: CTTSRDRDTGELFF. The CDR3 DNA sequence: TGTACTACCTCCCGGGACAGGGATACCGGGGAGCTGTTTTTT.